This T cell receptor (beta chain) was recorded in a study of cytomegalovirus exposure and HLA in healthy donors. The study, taken as a whole, reports: Later findings reportedly placed an Asian-associated ancestry cluster below the approximately 670-donor mean for N-insertions.

Vbeta (60) and Jbeta (13) primers were used in the PCR. Sequenced by immunoSEQ multiplex PCR; TCRdb stores in-frame clones only, minus some. The table records 150,000 to 200,000 clones, around four fifths of them present only once. Comment on this clone: Its antigen is unknown.

This CDR3 comprises 12 residues. Looked up from germline, CDR1 is SQVTM and CDR2 is ANQGSEA. Trimming at V came to 3 bases and at J to 7 bases, leaving 4 bases not matched to a gene. Input material: PBMCs. This clonotype was obtained from a woman aged 40 to 49 in good health and CMV-seronegative. The chain has TRBV29-1 and TRBJ1-2; 8 nucleotides agree with TRBD1. The CDR3 sequence is CSVEQGAGGYTF. CDR3 DNA sequence: TGCAGCGTTGAGCAGGGGGCCGGTGGCTACACCTTC.